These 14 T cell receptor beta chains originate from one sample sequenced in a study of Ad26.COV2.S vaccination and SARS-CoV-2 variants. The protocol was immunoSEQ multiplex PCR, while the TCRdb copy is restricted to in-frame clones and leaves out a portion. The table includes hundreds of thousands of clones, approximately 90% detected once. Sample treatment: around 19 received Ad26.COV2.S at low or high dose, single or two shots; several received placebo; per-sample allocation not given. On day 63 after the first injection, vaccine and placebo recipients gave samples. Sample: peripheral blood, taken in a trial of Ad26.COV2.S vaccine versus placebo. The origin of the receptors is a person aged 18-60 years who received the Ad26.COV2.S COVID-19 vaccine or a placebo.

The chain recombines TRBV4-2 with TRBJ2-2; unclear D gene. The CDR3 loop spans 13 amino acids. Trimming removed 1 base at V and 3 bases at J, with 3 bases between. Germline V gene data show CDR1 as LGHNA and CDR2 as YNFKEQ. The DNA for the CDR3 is TGTGCCAGCAGCCAAGTGGACACCGGGGAGCTGTTTTTT. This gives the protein CASSQVDTGELFF.

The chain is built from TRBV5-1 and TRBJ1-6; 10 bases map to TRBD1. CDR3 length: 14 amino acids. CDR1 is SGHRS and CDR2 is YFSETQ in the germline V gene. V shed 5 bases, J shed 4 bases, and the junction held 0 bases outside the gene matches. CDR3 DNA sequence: TGCGCCAGCAGGGGACAGGGGTATAATTCACCCCTCCACTTT. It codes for CASRGQGYNSPLHF.

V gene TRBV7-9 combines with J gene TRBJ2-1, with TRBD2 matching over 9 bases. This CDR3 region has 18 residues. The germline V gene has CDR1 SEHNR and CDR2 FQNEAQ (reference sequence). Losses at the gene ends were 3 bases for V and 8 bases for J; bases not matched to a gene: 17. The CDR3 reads CASSFPEVAGAPTDEQFF. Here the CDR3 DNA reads TGTGCCAGCAGCTTCCCCGAAGTAGCGGGGGCCCCTACGGATGAGCAGTTCTTC.

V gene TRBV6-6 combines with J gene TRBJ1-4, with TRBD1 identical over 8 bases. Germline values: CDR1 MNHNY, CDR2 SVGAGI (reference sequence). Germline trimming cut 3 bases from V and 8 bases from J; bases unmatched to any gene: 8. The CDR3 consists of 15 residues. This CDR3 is CASSYRTGQEEKLFF. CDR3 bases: TGTGCCAGCAGTTATCGGACAGGGCAGGAGGAAAAACTGTTTTTT.

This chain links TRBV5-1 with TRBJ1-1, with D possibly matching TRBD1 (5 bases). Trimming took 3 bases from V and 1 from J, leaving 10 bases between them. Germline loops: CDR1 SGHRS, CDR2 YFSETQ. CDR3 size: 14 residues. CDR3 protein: CASSWRGPNTEAFF. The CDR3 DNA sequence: TGCGCCAGCAGCTGGAGGGGTCCGAACACTGAAGCTTTCTTT.

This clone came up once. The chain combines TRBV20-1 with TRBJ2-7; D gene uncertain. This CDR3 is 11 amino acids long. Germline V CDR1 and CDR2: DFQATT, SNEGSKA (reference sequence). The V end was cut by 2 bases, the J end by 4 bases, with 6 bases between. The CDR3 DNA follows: TGCAGTGCTAGAATGGCTTACGAGCAGTACTTC. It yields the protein CSARMAYEQYF.

The DNA of the CDR3 is TGTGCCAGCAGCTCCCCAGGGGGCGCGCCCTACGAGCAGTACTTC. Translated, it gives CASSSPGGAPYEQYF. The chain carries TRBV7-8 and TRBJ2-7; 8 bases map to TRBD1. The CDR3 sequence is 15 residues long. CDR1 and CDR2 from the germline V gene are SGHVS and FQNEAQ. V was clipped by 4 bases and J by 2 bases; unmatched bases: 7.

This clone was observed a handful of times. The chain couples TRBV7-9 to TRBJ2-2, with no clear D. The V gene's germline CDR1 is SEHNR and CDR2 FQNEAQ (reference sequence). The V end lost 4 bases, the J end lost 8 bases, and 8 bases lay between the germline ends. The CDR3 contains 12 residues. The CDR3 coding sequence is TGTGCCAGCAGCTCATCCGAGGGGGAGCTGTTTTTT. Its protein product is CASSSSEGELFF. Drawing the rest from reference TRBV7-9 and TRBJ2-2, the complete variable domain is DTGVSQNPRHKITKRGQNVTFRCDPISEHNRLYWYRQTLGQGPEFLTYFQNEAQLEKSRLLSDRFSAERPKGSFSTLEIQRTEQGDSAMYLCASSSSEGELFFGEGSRLTVL.

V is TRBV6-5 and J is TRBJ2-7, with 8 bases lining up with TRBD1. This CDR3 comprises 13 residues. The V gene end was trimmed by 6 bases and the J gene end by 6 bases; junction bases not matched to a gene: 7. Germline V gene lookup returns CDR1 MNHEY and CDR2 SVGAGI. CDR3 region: CASRQGAIGEQYF. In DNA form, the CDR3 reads TGTGCCAGCAGGCAGGGGGCGATTGGCGAGCAGTACTTC.

The chain's CDR3 is CASSLTGNTIYF. The CDR3 DNA sequence: TGTGCCAGCAGCCTAACTGGAAACACCATATATTTT. This chain uses TRBV7-9 with TRBJ1-3; D ambiguous. CDR1 and CDR2 (germline): SEHNR, FQNEAQ (reference sequence). The CDR3 spans 12 residues. The germline V and J ends were trimmed by 5 bases and 2 bases, with 4 bases remaining between them.

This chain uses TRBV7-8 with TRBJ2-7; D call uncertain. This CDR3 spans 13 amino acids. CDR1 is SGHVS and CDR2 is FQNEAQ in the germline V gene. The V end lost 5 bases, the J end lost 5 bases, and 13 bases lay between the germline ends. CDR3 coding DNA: TGTGCCAGCAGCAAAAACCCTGAGGACGAGCAGTACTTC. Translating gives CASSKNPEDEQYF.

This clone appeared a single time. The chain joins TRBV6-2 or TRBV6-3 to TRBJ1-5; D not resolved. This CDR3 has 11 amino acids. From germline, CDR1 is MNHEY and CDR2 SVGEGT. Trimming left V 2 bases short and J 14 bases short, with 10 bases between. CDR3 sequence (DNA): TGTGCCAGCAGTTACGGTGCCGTTGAGCATTTT. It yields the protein CASSYGAVEHF.

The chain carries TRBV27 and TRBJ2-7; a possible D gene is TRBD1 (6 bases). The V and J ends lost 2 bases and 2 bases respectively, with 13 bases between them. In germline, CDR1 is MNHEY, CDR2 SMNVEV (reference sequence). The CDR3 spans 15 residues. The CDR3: CASSLKDSVAYEQYF. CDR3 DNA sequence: TGTGCCAGCAGTTTAAAGGACAGCGTAGCCTACGAGCAGTACTTC.

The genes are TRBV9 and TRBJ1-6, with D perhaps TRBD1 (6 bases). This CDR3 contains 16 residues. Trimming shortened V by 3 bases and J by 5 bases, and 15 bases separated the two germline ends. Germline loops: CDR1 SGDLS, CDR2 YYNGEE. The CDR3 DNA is TGTGCCAGCAGCGCAATGGGGGGCTTGGATAATTCACCCCTCCACTTT. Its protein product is CASSAMGGLDNSPLHF.